This paragraph reports one T cell receptor (beta chain). No cognate antigen has been identified for it. No qualities accompany the bases; no much larger clone lies one base away. The library was obtained by 5' RACE. For sequencing, an Illumina MiSeq was employed. During library preparation, unique molecular identifiers were attached to individual cDNA molecules so that TCRs could be counted in a quantitative, reproducible way. Regarding the original processing steps: Samples had a median of roughly 100,000 TCRs, with a range from roughly 23,224 to 700,000. V, J and CDR3 annotation of the TCR reads was carried out using the Decombinator software suite. Every sample was subsampled to the same number of TCRs (28,000) for the PS versus PT1 abundance plots. Expanded TCRs were defined as absent before sensitization and observed at least eight times at the 2-week time point. The public reads were quality trimmed at Q25 with fastp and then assembled into clones with MiXCR by TCRdb, keeping productive beta chains. Duplicate CDR3 protein sequences are folded into a single record with the most common DNA and genes. The V and J calls were determined by TCRdb, not by the authors. This sample is represented by around 80,000 distinct CDR3 sequences; less than 20% of them were singletons. Approximately 7% of the sample is taken by the ten largest.

This sample was taken from a study of human T cells and chemical hapten exposure (dated by TCRdb to the early 2020s). In the study overall: The libraries were sequenced as a pool, and the TCR yield per sample differed mostly because of small variations in library volumes within the pool. Peripheral blood TCR repertoire changes were tracked in vivo in alopecia patients during primary and secondary sensitization to the hapten diphenylcyclopropenone (DPC). For every blood RNA sample, sequencing covered both the TCR alpha and TCR beta chains. The paper as a whole reports these results and caveats: No change with DPC sensitization was found in the number of TCRs above 1 in 1000 frequency, and no evidence of global repertoire structure alterations was found. After repeated subsampling, changes were observed in the strength of the expansion versus patch-test correlation and in the threshold at which the correlation became significant.

Total RNA was extracted from unfractionated whole blood collected in Tempus Blood RNA tubes. As TCR sequencing controls, 4 or 5 healthy volunteers were used, with blood taken at day 0, 2 weeks and 6 weeks. Based on the germline V gene, the CDR1 and CDR2 sequences are SGHRS and YFSETQ. The cysteine opens and the phenylalanine closes a CDR3 of 14 amino acids. Just the 42-base CDR3 DNA is kept, in frame starting at base 1. V and J are truncated by 4 bases and 0 bases respectively, leaving an intervening sequence of 10 bases. The origin of this receptor is a female donor in good health. This chain joins TRBV5-1 to TRBJ2-5; possibly the D gene is TRBD2, per 5 matching bases. The DNA reads TGCGCCAGCAGCCCCGAGGGTAACCAAGAGACCCAGTACTTC. This codes for CASSPEGNQETQYF. The CDR3, completed at both ends by the reference TRBV5-1 and TRBJ2-5 genes, gives the full variable domain KAGVTQTPRYLIKTRGQQVTLSCSPISGHRSVSWYQQTPGQGLQFLFEYFSETQRNKGNFPGRFSGRQFSNSRSEMNVSTLELGDSALYLCASSPEGNQETQYFGPGTRLLVL.